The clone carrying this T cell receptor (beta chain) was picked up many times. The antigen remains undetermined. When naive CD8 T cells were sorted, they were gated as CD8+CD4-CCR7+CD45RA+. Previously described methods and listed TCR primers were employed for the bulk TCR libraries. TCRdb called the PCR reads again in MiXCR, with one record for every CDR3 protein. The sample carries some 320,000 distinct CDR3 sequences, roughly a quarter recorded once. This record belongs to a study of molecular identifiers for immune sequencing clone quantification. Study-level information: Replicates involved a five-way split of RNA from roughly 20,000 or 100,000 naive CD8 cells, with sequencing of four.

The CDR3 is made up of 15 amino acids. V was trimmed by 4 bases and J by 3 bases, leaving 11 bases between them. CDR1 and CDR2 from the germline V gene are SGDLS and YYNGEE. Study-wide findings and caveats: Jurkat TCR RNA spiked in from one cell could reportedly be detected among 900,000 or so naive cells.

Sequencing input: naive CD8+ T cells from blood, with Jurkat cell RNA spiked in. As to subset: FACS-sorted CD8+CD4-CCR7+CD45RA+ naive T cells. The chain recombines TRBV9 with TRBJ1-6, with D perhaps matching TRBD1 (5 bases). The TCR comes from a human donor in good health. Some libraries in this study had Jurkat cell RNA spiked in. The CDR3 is CASSLGRGYNSPLHF. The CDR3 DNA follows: TGTGCCAGCAGCCTCGGGAGGGGCTATAATTCACCCCTCCACTTT.